The present T cell receptor (beta chain) was sequenced within a study of control samples from healthy donors and cancer patients. Libraries were prepared by immunoSEQ multiplex PCR; TCRdb keeps only in-frame clonotypes and omits some of them. Of some 150,000 clones detected, roughly 94% appear once; the ten largest clones hold around 13%. Germline V CDR1 and CDR2: MGHRA, YSYEKL. The CDR3 spans 15 residues. V shed 0 bases and J shed 4 bases, with 12 bases lying between them. J is TRBJ2-5 and V is TRBV4-1; the D is unclear. Material for sequencing was blood. The receptor's source is a man aged 35 to 55 in good health. CDR3 in DNA: TGCGCCAGCAGCCAAGATACAGACAAGGGAGAGACCCAGTACTTC. It specifies CASSQDTDKGETQYF.